Following are 28 T cell receptor beta chains from one sample sequenced in a study of cytomegalovirus exposure and HLA in healthy donors. The PCR employed 60 Vbeta primers together with 13 Jbeta primers. Profiling relied on immunoSEQ multiplex PCR, and the TCRdb table lists in-frame clones only, not all of them. The data hold approximately 170,000 clones, with 70% to 80% observed a single time. Sequencing was carried out using PBMCs. These receptors all come from a female donor in good health and CMV-seronegative.

V and J are TRBV7-3 and TRBJ2-3, with 8 bases identical to TRBD2. Germline assignment: CDR1 SGHTA and CDR2 FQGTGA. CDR3 length equals 15 residues. With 5 bases clipped from V and 0 bases from J, the junction kept 4 bases outside the gene matches. The CDR3 coding sequence is TGTGCCAGCAGCCTAGGACTAGCCAGCACAGATACGCAGTATTTT. Protein: CASSLGLASTDTQYF.

The chain couples TRBV10-3 to TRBJ1-1, with TRBD1 matching over 7 bases. The CDR3 has 14 amino acids. The V segment lost 6 bases and the J segment 4 bases; nucleotides outside the gene matches: 8. CDR1 ENHRY and CDR2 SYGVKD come from the germline V gene. CDR3 coding DNA: TGTGCCATCAGCCAGACAGGGTTTGGCACTGAAGCTTTCTTT. Translated, it gives CAISQTGFGTEAFF.

In its sample, this clone was seen once. The rearrangement links TRBV9 to TRBJ2-1, with 13 bases fitting TRBD2. CDR1 and CDR2 from the germline V gene are SGDLS and YYNGEE. This CDR3 region has 15 residues. V lost 3 bases, J lost 7 bases, and 4 bases stayed unmatched. CDR3 bases: TGTGCCAGCAGCGCCGGGACTAGCGGGACTAATGAGCAGTTCTTC. As protein: CASSAGTSGTNEQFF.

The CDR3 sequence: CASSPLPGQGRYGYTF. In nucleotides, the CDR3 is TGTGCCAGCAGTCCGCTTCCTGGACAGGGTAGATATGGCTACACCTTC. J is TRBJ1-2 and V is TRBV6-6; 8 bases line up with TRBD1. Losses at the gene ends were 5 bases for V and 5 bases for J; bases not matched to a gene: 13. This CDR3 is 16 amino acids long. Per germline, CDR1 MNHNY and CDR2 SVGAGI (reference sequence).

The chain links TRBV21-1 to TRBJ2-5; the table's TRBD2 call for D was not verified on the DNA. The end of the DNA fits TRBJ2-7 better, so the J call may be wrong. TRBV21-1 is classified as a pseudogene. This CDR3 is 18 amino acids long. CDR3 sequence reads: CASSTRLAGGLGSGEQYF. In DNA, the CDR3 is TGTGCCAGCAGCACGAGACTAGCGGGAGGTCTCGGTTCGGGCGAGCAGTACTTC.

V gene TRBV4-1 combines with J gene TRBJ1-1, with no clear D. Germline V gene lookup returns CDR1 MGHRA and CDR2 YSYEKL. Trimming stripped 0 bases from V and 1 base from J, with 9 bases between. This CDR3 region has 15 residues. CDR3 region: CASSQDEFGNTEAFF. For the CDR3, the DNA is TGCGCCAGCAGCCAAGATGAATTCGGGAACACTGAAGCTTTCTTT.

CDR3 nucleotide sequence: TGTGCCAGCAGGCGGTTCGGCGGGGGGGGCACAGATACGCAGTATTTT. Its translation is CASRRFGGGGTDTQYF. The chain has TRBV5-4 and TRBJ2-3; 9 nucleotides agree with TRBD2. V lost 5 bases to trimming and J lost 1 base; unmatched junction nucleotides: 8. The CDR3 extends over 16 amino acids. CDR1 is SGHNT, CDR2 YYREEE, per germline (reference sequence).

The CDR3 bases are TGTGCCTCCAAGGAGTTTGTAGCCGCTGGGTTGGTAGAGACCCAGTACTTC. Translation: CASKEFVAAGLVETQYF. The rearrangement uses TRBV2 and TRBJ2-5; unclear D gene. This CDR3 is built from 17 residues. Germline CDR1 is SNHLY and CDR2 is FYNNEI. V lost 11 bases and J 4 bases, leaving 29 bases between the germline ends. The complete variable domain, with remaining parts taken from reference TRBV2 and TRBJ2-5, reads EPEVTQTPSHQVTQMGQEVILRCVPISNHLYFYWYRQILGQKVEFLVSFYNNEISEKSEIFDDQFSVERPDGSNFTLKIRSTKLEDSAMYFCASKEFVAAGLVETQYFGPGTRLLVL.

This sequence joins TRBV10-3 and TRBJ2-5, with D possibly TRBD2 on 6 matching bases. Between the trimmed V and J ends, which lost 2 bases and 10 bases, there was a span of 14 bases. Germline V CDR1 and CDR2: ENHRY, SYGVKD. CDR3 length: 13 residues. The CDR3 DNA reads TGTGCCATCAGTGAGGGCGGGGTTAGGGACCAGTACTTC. This encodes CAISEGGVRDQYF.

V usage is TRBV7-8 and J usage is TRBJ2-1, with D possibly matching TRBD2 (6 bases). V was pared by 4 bases and J by 6 bases, with 19 bases between. Germline CDR1 is SGHVS and CDR2 is FQNEAQ. The CDR3 sequence is 16 residues long. In DNA, the CDR3 is TGTGCCAGCAGCTCCCGCGAGGGGACTCAAGTCAATGAGCAGTTCTTC. Residues: CASSSREGTQVNEQFF.

The rearrangement joins TRBV9 to TRBJ2-1; 7 bases line up with TRBD2. The CDR3 runs 15 residues. CDR1 is SGDLS, CDR2 YYNGEE, per germline. J gave up 3 bases and V 0 bases, and 3 bases lay outside the gene matches. In DNA, the CDR3 is TGTGCCAGCAGCGTAGCGGGAGGACTCTACAATGAGCAGTTCTTC. This encodes CASSVAGGLYNEQFF.

This rearrangement joins TRBV13 to TRBJ1-1; the match to TRBD1 covers 10 bases. Germline V CDR1 and CDR2: PRHDT, FYEKMQ (reference sequence). Losses at the gene ends were 6 bases for V and 1 base for J; bases not matched to a gene: 5. The CDR3 is made up of 15 amino acids. The CDR3 here is CASSRQGASNTEAFF. The CDR3 DNA reads as TGTGCCAGCAGTCGACAGGGGGCTTCGAACACTGAAGCTTTCTTT.

This chain links TRBV10-3 with TRBJ2-7, with D hard to call. CDR1 is ENHRY, CDR2 SYGVKD, per germline. V lost 3 bases to trimming and J lost 1 base, with 16 bases between them. This CDR3 spans 16 amino acids. The CDR3 nucleotides read TGTGCCATCAGTGAACTAAACACTTCTCCTTCCTACGAGCAGTACTTC. Protein product: CAISELNTSPSYEQYF.

The chain combines TRBV6-1 with TRBJ2-3; 7 bases line up with TRBD1. Germline trimming cut 4 bases from V and 1 base from J; bases unmatched to any gene: 8. This CDR3 region has 16 residues. Per germline, CDR1 MNHNS and CDR2 SASEGT. CDR3 DNA sequence: TGTGCCAGCAGTGCACAAGGGGGCAGCCGCACAGATACGCAGTATTTT. Its protein product is CASSAQGGSRTDTQYF.

This clone appeared once. The chain recombines TRBV7-2 with TRBJ1-1, with D unclear. Germline assignment: CDR1 SGHTA and CDR2 FQGNSA. The CDR3 covers 14 residues. The ends were cut back, 4 bases at V and 7 bases at J, with 16 bases in the middle. In DNA form, the CDR3 reads TGTGCCAGCAGCTCCGGGTCCCGCTCGATTGAAGCTTTCTTT. Translation: CASSSGSRSIEAFF.

This clone showed up just once. The DNA for the CDR3 is TGTGCCAGCAGGCCCGAGGCGGAGACCCAGTACTTC. It encodes CASRPEAETQYF. The chain links TRBV2 to TRBJ2-5; D call uncertain. With 6 bases removed from V and 5 bases from J, the gap between germline ends came to 10 bases. The V gene's germline CDR1 is SNHLY and CDR2 FYNNEI. CDR3 length: 12 amino acids.

The rearrangement uses TRBV28 and TRBJ1-5, with TRBD1 identical over 10 bases. In germline, CDR1 is MDHEN, CDR2 SYDVKM. This CDR3 has 15 residues. J was trimmed by 9 bases and V by 1 base; bases with no gene match: 6. Here the CDR3 reads CASSLFGTGEWPQHF. CDR3 DNA sequence: TGTGCCAGCAGTTTATTTGGGACAGGGGAATGGCCCCAGCATTTT.

The chain joins TRBV18 to TRBJ1-1; possible D gene TRBD1, 6 bases. The CDR3 runs 15 residues. V lost 0 bases to trimming and J lost 9 bases, with 17 bases between them. Germline lookup yields CDR1 KGHSH and CDR2 LQKENI. The CDR3 protein is CASSPPGYRVGKAFF. The CDR3 DNA reads TGTGCCAGCTCACCACCGGGGTACAGGGTAGGGAAAGCTTTCTTT.

V and J are TRBV19 and TRBJ2-1, with D possibly matching TRBD1 (6 bases). This CDR3 contains 16 residues. Trimming pared 6 bases from V and 6 bases from J, leaving 21 bases between. The germline CDR1 and CDR2 sequences are LNHDA and SQIVND (reference sequence). CDR3 amino acids: CASRSLQGHLSNEQFF. The CDR3 DNA is TGTGCCAGTAGATCACTACAGGGACACCTAAGCAATGAGCAGTTCTTC.

CDR3 sequence: CASSSLGGANYGYTF. DNA for the CDR3: TGTGCCAGCAGCTCCCTGGGTGGAGCGAACTATGGCTACACCTTC. The chain couples TRBV7-9 to TRBJ1-2; D unclear. Germline CDR1 reads SEHNR; CDR2 reads FQNEAQ (reference sequence). The CDR3 is 15 residues long. V was pared by 4 bases and J by 2 bases, with 14 bases between.

The chain combines TRBV5-4 with TRBJ1-2; D unclear. Looked up from germline, CDR1 is SGHNT and CDR2 is YYREEE (reference sequence). This CDR3 has 14 amino acids. The V end lost 0 bases, the J end lost 9 bases, and 15 bases lay between the germline ends. The CDR3 region has the DNA TGTGCCAGCAGCTTGGCACTCCGAGCAAATAGCTACACCTTC. Translating gives CASSLALRANSYTF.

The J gene is TRBJ2-1, the V gene TRBV19, with 7 bases matching TRBD2. Germline values: CDR1 LNHDA, CDR2 SQIVND (reference sequence). Germline trimming cut 1 base from V and 10 bases from J; bases unmatched to any gene: 7. The CDR3 sequence is 14 residues long. In DNA form, the CDR3 reads TGTGCCAGTAGTATAGCCCCCGGGCGGGGGGAGCAGTTCTTC. Translating gives CASSIAPGRGEQFF.

As for this clone: Other DNA sequences in this specimen translate into the identical CDR3. This chain connects TRBV5-1 to TRBJ1-5; D remains unclear. The V end was cut by 0 bases, the J end by 1 base, with 8 bases between. The CDR3 length is 15 residues. Germline V CDR1 and CDR2: SGHRS, YFSETQ. DNA of the CDR3: TGCGCCAGCAGCTTGGATGCCGGGAGCAATCAGCCCCAGCATTTT. As protein: CASSLDAGSNQPQHF.

This rearrangement joins TRBV9 to TRBJ1-1, with D perhaps TRBD1 (6 bases). The ends were cut back, 2 bases at V and 4 bases at J, with 12 bases in the middle. The CDR3 totals 14 residues. The germline V gene encodes CDR1 SGDLS and CDR2 YYNGEE. Here the CDR3 DNA reads TGTGCCAGCAGCGTGGGACGAGGGGGCACTGAAGCTTTCTTT. The encoded protein is CASSVGRGGTEAFF.

CDR3 nucleotides: TGTGCCAGTAGTCCTCCGGGACTAGCGGGGTCTAGCTCCTACAATGAGCAGTTCTTC. Its protein product is CASSPPGLAGSSSYNEQFF. The rearrangement joins TRBV19 to TRBJ2-1; TRBD2 matches at 13 bases. Germline loops: CDR1 LNHDA, CDR2 SQIVND (reference sequence). V was pared by 5 bases and J by 0 bases, with 10 bases of the junction left unmatched. The length of the CDR3 is 19 residues.

Only a few counts were recorded for this clone. The V call is TRBV2, the J call TRBJ1-4, with 9 bases aligning to TRBD1. Germline trimming cut 4 bases from V and 5 bases from J; bases unmatched to any gene: 5. The CDR3 contains 15 residues. Germline lookup yields CDR1 SNHLY and CDR2 FYNNEI. The CDR3 loop reads CASSVDRGRNEKLFF. CDR3 in DNA: TGTGCCAGCAGTGTGGACAGGGGACGGAATGAAAAACTGTTTTTT.

This clone was seen just once. The chain joins TRBV5-8 to TRBJ2-5; weak D call: TRBD2 (6 bases). Germline lookup yields CDR1 SGHTS and CDR2 YDEGEE. The CDR3 totals 17 residues. The V end was cut by 0 bases, the J end by 0 bases, with 15 bases between. This CDR3 is CASSLGGGTPYQETQYF. The CDR3 bases are TGTGCCAGCAGCTTGGGTGGGGGGACTCCGTACCAAGAGACCCAGTACTTC.

This rearrangement joins TRBV10-3 to TRBJ1-5, with D maybe TRBD1 (6 bases). The CDR3 runs to 15 residues. V gave up 4 bases and J gave up 6 bases, with 16 bases separating them. The V gene's germline CDR1 is ENHRY and CDR2 SYGVKD. In DNA form, the CDR3 reads TGTGCCATCAGTGTGGACGCCCAGGGGAGTCAGCCCCAGCATTTT. As protein: CAISVDAQGSQPQHF.